This passage covers 19 T cell receptor beta chains from one sample sequenced in a study of blood T cells in healthy people across ages. With a J-beta primer mix and a sample-barcoded 5' primer, a second PCR ran about 7 to 12 cycles. TCRdb recomputed calls from the 5' RACE reads with MiXCR, one row per CDR3 protein. The sample lists 550,000 to 600,000 distinct CDR3 sequences, around 48% seen once, with roughly 24% in the top ten. The sequenced sample consisted of blood. The receptor source for this set is an elderly man in good health.

This chain uses TRBV29-1 with TRBJ1-1, with TRBD1 identical over 12 bases. Germline CDR1 reads SQVTM; CDR2 reads ANQGSEA. The V and J ends lost 4 bases and 3 bases, in that order; junction bases with no gene match: 9. This CDR3 has 16 residues. DNA of the CDR3: TGCAGCGTTGCAGGGACAGGGGGCCTAAAGGACACTGAAGCTTTCTTT. Protein product: CSVAGTGGLKDTEAFF.

This chain links TRBV14 with TRBJ2-1; TRBD1 might be the D (6 bases). This CDR3 has 16 residues. Trimming cost V 5 bases and J 4 bases, with 18 bases left between them. Germline V gives CDR1 SGHDN, CDR2 FVKESK. Here the CDR3 reads CASSATGHALYNEQFF. Written as DNA, the CDR3 is TGTGCCAGCAGCGCTACAGGGCATGCCTTATACAATGAGCAGTTCTTC.

The genes are TRBV7-2 and TRBJ2-4; 8 bases fit TRBD1. The J call may be in error: the DNA end matches TRBJ2-7 better. This CDR3 has 13 amino acids. Per germline, CDR1 SGHTA and CDR2 FQGNSA. The CDR3 DNA sequence: TGTGCCAGCAGCACGTCAGGGGGCGGCGAGCAGTACTTC. Translation gives CASSTSGGGEQYF.

The table lists this clonotype with a few counts. The rearrangement uses TRBV24-1 and TRBJ2-1; TRBD1 aligns across 10 bases. J lost 10 bases, V lost 3 bases, and 11 bases had no gene match. Germline V gene data show CDR1 as KGHDR and CDR2 as SFDVKD. This CDR3 contains 16 residues. The CDR3 DNA is TGTGCCACCAGTGATACCGGGACAGGGGACCCGGGGGAGCAGTTCTTC. Amino acids: CATSDTGTGDPGEQFF.

This clonotype was seen repeatedly, ten times or more. The chain combines TRBV6-5 with TRBJ2-5; D unresolved. The CDR3 runs to 14 residues. The V and J ends lost 5 bases and 0 bases respectively, with 10 bases between them. Per germline, CDR1 MNHEY and CDR2 SVGAGI. The CDR3 DNA reads as TGTGCCAGCAGTCGGTACACTTACCAAGAGACCCAGTACTTC. Protein: CASSRYTYQETQYF.

The chain carries TRBV5-1 and TRBJ2-3; 7 positions match TRBD2. Germline values: CDR1 SGHRS, CDR2 YFSETQ. Trimming took 4 bases from V and 4 from J; bases not matched to a gene: 6. The CDR3 length is 14 residues. The CDR3 is CASSPGLGSDTQYF. CDR3 coding DNA: TGCGCCAGCAGCCCCGGACTAGGATCAGATACGCAGTATTTT.

This clonotype occurred a few times. The chain is built from TRBV6-5 and TRBJ2-1, with D possibly TRBD1 on 5 matching bases. Per germline, CDR1 MNHEY and CDR2 SVGAGI. The CDR3 contains 14 residues. V lost 2 bases, J lost 8 bases, and 13 bases lay in between. The CDR3 reads CASSYATAKDEQFF. The CDR3 bases are TGTGCCAGCAGTTACGCGACAGCGAAAGATGAGCAGTTCTTC.

This clonotype has only a few counts. The chain recombines TRBV6-2 or TRBV6-3 with TRBJ1-2, with 9 bases lining up with TRBD1. The CDR3 contains 12 residues. After removal of 8 bases from V and 4 bases from J, the junction contained 2 bases not matched to a gene. Germline lookup yields CDR1 MNHEY and CDR2 SVGEGT. The CDR3 region is CASGTGIYGYTF. The DNA of the CDR3 is TGTGCCAGCGGGACAGGGATCTATGGCTACACCTTC.

The V call is TRBV7-2, the J call TRBJ1-2; unclear D gene. This CDR3 contains 15 residues. In germline, CDR1 is SGHTA, CDR2 FQGNSA. Trimming took off 5 bases at V and 4 bases at J, with 17 bases between the two ends. The CDR3 here is CASSQDPVGRYGYTF. The CDR3 DNA sequence: TGTGCCAGCAGCCAAGACCCGGTGGGTCGCTATGGCTACACCTTC.

This clonotype came up once. The chain is built from TRBV5-5 and TRBJ2-3, with 8 bases aligning to TRBD2. The V gene's germline CDR1 is SGHKS and CDR2 YYEKEE (reference sequence). The CDR3 runs 17 residues. V gave up 0 bases and J gave up 3 bases; unmatched junction bases: 9. The CDR3 coding sequence is TGTGCCAGCAGCTTGGTGGGGGCGGGAGGAAGTACAGATACGCAGTATTTT. Translated, it gives CASSLVGAGGSTDTQYF.

The V call is TRBV12-3 or TRBV12-4, the J call TRBJ2-5; the D gene is possibly TRBD1 (6 bases). This CDR3 region has 14 residues. With 7 bases removed from V and 4 bases from J, the gap between germline ends came to 16 bases. The CDR3: CASNPDWDTETQYF. Here the CDR3 DNA reads TGTGCCAGCAACCCCGACTGGGACACAGAGACCCAGTACTTC.

This clonotype has at least ten counts. This chain links TRBV6-5 with TRBJ2-7; TRBD1 might be the D (5 bases). Germline assignment: CDR1 MNHEY and CDR2 SVGAGI. V was shortened by 7 bases and J by 2 bases, with 15 bases between the two germline ends. The CDR3 totals 14 residues. The CDR3: CASTQIPGPYEQYF. In DNA form, the CDR3 reads TGTGCCAGCACCCAAATCCCAGGGCCCTACGAGCAGTACTTC.

This chain connects TRBV11-1 to TRBJ2-5, with a possible D match to TRBD1 (6 bases). The V end was cut by 5 bases, the J end by 1 base, with 11 bases between. This CDR3 region has 14 residues. Germline V gene sequence: CDR1 SGHAT, CDR2 FQDESV (reference sequence). CDR3 sequence: CASSIQGFQETQYF. CDR3 sequence (DNA): TGTGCCAGCAGCATACAGGGTTTCCAAGAGACCCAGTACTTC. The variable domain in full, completed from reference TRBV11-1 and TRBJ2-5, reads EAEVAQSPRYKITEKSQAVAFWCDPISGHATLYWYRQILGQGPELLVQFQDESVVDDSQLPKDRFSAERLKGVDSTLKIQPAELGDSAMYLCASSIQGFQETQYFGPGTRLLVL.

Comments on this clonotype: The conserved phenylalanine or tryptophan normally closing the CDR3 is absent here, so this likely arose from a read error. This chain uses TRBV4-2 with TRBJ2-5, with D possibly being TRBD2 (6 bases). Per the germline V gene, CDR1 is LGHNA and CDR2 is YNFKEQ. The CDR3 loop spans 18 amino acids. V lost 0 bases and J lost 4, with 21 bases in between. The CDR3 coding sequence is TGTGCCAGCAGCCAAGAGTCGCCCGGGACTCTGCCGGGAGAGACCCAGTACTTG. Translation gives CASSQESPGTLPGETQYL.

V is TRBV6-1 and J is TRBJ1-5; 8 bases align to TRBD1. The CDR3 runs to 14 residues. Germline-derived CDR1 and CDR2 are MNHNS and SASEGT. The V segment lost 7 bases and the J segment 6 bases; nucleotides outside the gene matches: 8. The CDR3, as DNA: TGTGCCAGCAAGATCCCCGGACAGGGTCAGCCCCAGCATTTT. It encodes CASKIPGQGQPQHF.

This clonotype was recorded a few times. This sequence joins TRBV12-3 or TRBV12-4 and TRBJ1-5, with TRBD1 as a possible D gene (5 bases). Trimming shortened V by 5 bases and J by 5 bases, and 16 bases separated the two germline ends. The CDR3 extends over 15 amino acids. The CDR3 region has the DNA TGTGCCAGCAGTATGGGACTCCCCGGGGATCAGCCCCAGCATTTT. This encodes CASSMGLPGDQPQHF.

The rearrangement links TRBV6-2 or TRBV6-3 to TRBJ1-5; 8 bases are shared with TRBD1. Germline CDR1 is MNHEY and CDR2 is SVGEGT. V trimming: 4 bases; J trimming: 6 bases; junction bases outside the gene matches: 17. The CDR3 has 18 residues. CDR3 residues: CASSSTPGQGSLSQPQHF. Here the CDR3 DNA reads TGTGCCAGCAGTTCGACCCCAGGACAGGGAAGTCTGAGTCAGCCCCAGCATTTT.

The J gene is TRBJ1-2, the V gene TRBV12-3 or TRBV12-4, with no clear D. V was shortened by 5 bases and J by 4 bases, with 14 bases between the two germline ends. The CDR3 spans 14 residues. The CDR3 loop reads CASSPDRFGYGYTF. In DNA form, the CDR3 reads TGTGCCAGCAGTCCGGACCGTTTTGGCTATGGCTACACCTTC.

This clonotype was detected only a few times. J is TRBJ2-7 and V is TRBV3-1, with a tentative D call TRBD1 (6 bases). The CDR3 contains 14 residues. Between the trimmed V and J ends, which lost 9 bases and 2 bases, there was a span of 17 bases. The germline V gene has CDR1 LGHDT and CDR2 YNNKEL (reference sequence). The CDR3 loop is CARAPQGQTYEQYF. The CDR3 nucleotides are TGTGCCAGGGCGCCTCAGGGGCAGACCTACGAGCAGTACTTC.